Presented here are 3 T cell receptor beta chains from one specimen sequenced in a study of graft-versus-host responses after intestinal transplantation. Sequencing used immunoSEQ multiplex PCR; TCRdb keeps in-frame clones, though not all of them. The data show roughly 60,000 clones, under 95% seen once. This sample comprised PBMCs, obtained almost 120 days after intestinal transplantation. These receptors originate from a human patient who received an intestinal transplant, so some T cells may come from the graft donor.

This sequence joins TRBV28 and TRBJ2-5; D possibly corresponds to TRBD1 (6 bases). The V end was cut by 3 bases, the J end by 5 bases, with 13 bases between. The germline V gene encodes CDR1 MDHEN and CDR2 SYDVKM. The length of the CDR3 is 14 residues. The CDR3: CASSFQTGMETQYF. DNA of the CDR3: TGTGCCAGCAGTTTTCAAACAGGGATGGAGACCCAGTACTTC.

V usage is TRBV7-9 and J usage is TRBJ2-7; TRBD2 matches at 8 bases. The CDR3 loop spans 13 amino acids. Germline lookup yields CDR1 SEHNR and CDR2 FQNEAQ (reference sequence). V lost 5 bases to trimming and J lost 5 bases; unmatched junction nucleotides: 5. The CDR3 protein is CASSPGGAHEQYF. The CDR3 nucleotides are TGTGCCAGCAGCCCGGGGGGGGCTCACGAGCAGTACTTC.

The chain recombines TRBV5-6 with TRBJ2-7; 9 nucleotides agree with TRBD2. With 2 bases clipped from V and 6 bases from J, the junction kept 6 bases outside the gene matches. The CDR3 covers 14 residues. CDR1 SGHDT and CDR2 YYEEEE come from the germline V gene. CDR3 amino acids: CASSLIRGRAEQYF. The CDR3 nucleotides read TGTGCCAGCAGCTTAATTCGCGGGAGGGCCGAGCAGTACTTC.